The next 12 T cell receptor beta chains were all read from a single sample in a study of T cells after yellow fever vaccination. TCRdb passed the 5' RACE reads through MiXCR, listing each CDR3 protein once. Of 150,000 or so distinct CDR3 sequences in the sample, around 7% were seen once. This specimen consisted of CD4+ T cells sorted from PBMCs, obtained 4 to 6 days after the first yellow fever vaccination. The receptors come from a young man who received the YFV17D yellow fever vaccine.

There are many counts of this clonotype. The gene calls are TRBV9 and TRBJ2-3, with D perhaps TRBD1 (6 bases). The V end was cut by 3 bases, the J end by 4 bases, with 15 bases between. The CDR3 sequence is 15 residues long. Germline assignment: CDR1 SGDLS and CDR2 YYNGEE. This chain's CDR3 is CASSAQGNRPDTQYF. Here the CDR3 DNA reads TGTGCCAGCAGCGCGCAGGGGAACCGCCCAGATACGCAGTATTTT.

There are many counts of this clonotype. The chain recombines TRBV3-1 with TRBJ2-1, with 9 bases matching TRBD2. This CDR3 comprises 15 residues. J was trimmed by 3 bases and V by 1 base; bases with no gene match: 1. The germline V gene has CDR1 LGHDT and CDR2 YNNKEL (reference sequence). The CDR3 coding sequence is TGTGCCAGCAGCCAAGTACTAGCGGGCTACAATGAGCAGTTCTTC. Residues: CASSQVLAGYNEQFF.

This clonotype occurred many times. The chain links TRBV7-2 to TRBJ2-7, with a tentative D call TRBD2 (6 bases). Germline V gene lookup returns CDR1 SGHTA and CDR2 FQGNSA. V was pared by 2 bases and J by 2 bases, with 16 bases between. CDR3 length equals 16 residues. This CDR3 reads CASSLSGGVPAYEQYF. For the CDR3, the DNA is TGTGCCAGCAGCTTATCCGGCGGGGTGCCCGCCTACGAGCAGTACTTC.

This clonotype was recorded at least ten times. This chain joins TRBV12-5 and TRBJ2-5, with 7 bases aligning to TRBD1. The CDR3 extends over 13 amino acids. Germline CDR1 LGHNT, CDR2 FRNRAP. V shed 4 bases, J shed 4 bases, and the junction held 3 bases outside the gene matches. DNA of the CDR3: TGTGCTAGTGGTTACTCAGGGGGAGAGACCCAGTACTTC. Its protein product is CASGYSGGETQYF. The complete variable domain, with remaining parts taken from reference TRBV12-5 and TRBJ2-5, reads DARVTQTPRHKVTEMGQEVTMRCQPILGHNTVFWYRQTMMQGLELLAYFRNRAPLDDSGMPKDRFSAEMPDATLATLKIQPSEPRDSAVYFCASGYSGGETQYFGPGTRLLVL.

The rearrangement uses TRBV5-4 and TRBJ2-3; TRBD1 matches at 7 bases. This CDR3 is built from 14 residues. V shed 4 bases and J 2 bases; nucleotides not matched to a gene: 4. CDR1 is SGHNT, CDR2 YYREEE, per germline (reference sequence). The CDR3: CASSRDRDTDTQYF. The CDR3 DNA follows: TGTGCCAGCAGCAGAGACAGGGACACAGATACGCAGTATTTT.

The chain joins TRBV5-1 to TRBJ2-4; TRBD1 is a possible D gene (5 bases). The CDR3 totals 15 residues. V was shortened by 0 bases and J by 8 bases, with 15 bases between the two germline ends. Germline loops: CDR1 SGHRS, CDR2 YFSETQ. CDR3 coding DNA: TGCGCCAGCAGCTTGGGAGGAAAGGGGATCGACATTCAGTACTTC. It codes for CASSLGGKGIDIQYF.

This clonotype was seen only a few times. The gene calls are TRBV6-5 and TRBJ2-1, with 11 nucleotides matching TRBD2. This CDR3 spans 16 amino acids. V gave up 6 bases and J gave up 7 bases; unmatched junction bases: 11. The germline gives CDR1 MNHEY, CDR2 SVGAGI. The CDR3 region is CASRLTTSGARNEQFF. The CDR3 DNA follows: TGTGCCAGCAGGTTAACGACTAGCGGGGCAAGGAATGAGCAGTTCTTC.

This clonotype was recorded many times. The chain joins TRBV27 to TRBJ1-2; D is unclear. CDR1 MNHEY and CDR2 SMNVEV come from the germline V gene (reference sequence). The CDR3 is 13 amino acids. V was clipped by 0 bases and J by 5 bases, with 7 bases between them. The CDR3 protein is CASSLSYSYGYTF. As DNA, the CDR3 is TGTGCCAGCAGTTTATCGTACTCGTATGGCTACACCTTC.

This chain links TRBV12-3 or TRBV12-4 with TRBJ2-1; 10 bases line up with TRBD2. This CDR3 has 17 residues. V dropped 4 bases and J dropped 0; count of bases not matched to a gene: 6. CDR3 sequence: CASSSASGGSSYNEQFF. As DNA, the CDR3 is TGTGCCAGCAGTTCGGCTAGCGGGGGTAGCTCCTACAATGAGCAGTTCTTC.

In regard to this clonotype: Given a much more abundant clone one base away, this may be a read error. This rearrangement joins TRBV4-2 to TRBJ2-2; the D gene could be TRBD1 or TRBD2 (5 bases each). There are 15 residues in the CDR3. The germline gives CDR1 LGHNA, CDR2 YNFKEQ. CDR3 loop: CASASTDLNTGDLFF. CDR3 DNA sequence: TGTGCCAGCGCCTCGACAGACTTGAACACCGGGGATCTGTTTTTT.

This clonotype showed up many times. The chain is built from TRBV12-3 or TRBV12-4 and TRBJ1-3, with D perhaps TRBD1 (6 bases). The ends were cut back, 6 bases at V and 0 bases at J, with 27 bases in the middle. This CDR3 contains 20 residues. CDR3 coding DNA: TGTGCCAGCAGCCTCTTTGTGGGGGCTTGGTCCTCCTACTCTGGAAACACCATATATTTT. Translation: CASSLFVGAWSSYSGNTIYF.

This clonotype was observed a handful of times. CDR3 in amino acids: CASSLAGKSYNEQFF. DNA for the CDR3: TGTGCCAGCAGCTTGGCGGGGAAAAGTTACAATGAGCAGTTCTTC. The chain carries TRBV5-4 and TRBJ2-1; perhaps TRBD2 as D (5 bases). Germline V lookup: CDR1 SGHNT, CDR2 YYREEE (reference sequence). This CDR3 region has 15 residues. V was pared by 0 bases and J by 4 bases, with 11 bases between. Looking up the rest from reference TRBV5-4 and TRBJ2-1 gives the full variable domain: ETGVTQSPTHLIKTRGQQVTLRCSSQSGHNTVSWYQQALGQGPQFIFQYYREEENGRGNFPPRFSGLQFPNYSSELNVNALELDDSALYLCASSLAGKSYNEQFFGPGTRLTVL.